This TCR beta chain was identified in a study of blood T cell repertoires in COVID-19. Turning to the study itself: Sites in the United States, Italy and Spain provided acute and convalescent COVID-19 samples. T cells, B-cell-depleted T cells, or PBMCs supplied cDNA or gDNA.

As originally analysed: It was from reference gene primer amplification that nucleated cell counts were estimated. TCRdb keeps only in-frame clones here, not all; method: immunoSEQ multiplex PCR. The V and J calls and clone size come from that table; D and trimming were worked out from the DNA. Here the sample spans 200,000 to 300,000 clones, approximately 89% being singletons. Germline CDR1 and CDR2: SGHNT and YYREEE (reference sequence). CDR3 size: 12 residues. The V end was cut by 4 bases, the J end by 5 bases, with 9 bases between. Specimen: peripheral blood. The clonotype comes from a woman aged 60-70 years who had recovered from COVID-19. This chain connects TRBV5-4 to TRBJ2-5, with D uncertain. CDR3 sequence reads: CASSTAGETQYF. CDR3 DNA: TGTGCCAGCAGCACCGCCGGGGAGACCCAGTACTTC.